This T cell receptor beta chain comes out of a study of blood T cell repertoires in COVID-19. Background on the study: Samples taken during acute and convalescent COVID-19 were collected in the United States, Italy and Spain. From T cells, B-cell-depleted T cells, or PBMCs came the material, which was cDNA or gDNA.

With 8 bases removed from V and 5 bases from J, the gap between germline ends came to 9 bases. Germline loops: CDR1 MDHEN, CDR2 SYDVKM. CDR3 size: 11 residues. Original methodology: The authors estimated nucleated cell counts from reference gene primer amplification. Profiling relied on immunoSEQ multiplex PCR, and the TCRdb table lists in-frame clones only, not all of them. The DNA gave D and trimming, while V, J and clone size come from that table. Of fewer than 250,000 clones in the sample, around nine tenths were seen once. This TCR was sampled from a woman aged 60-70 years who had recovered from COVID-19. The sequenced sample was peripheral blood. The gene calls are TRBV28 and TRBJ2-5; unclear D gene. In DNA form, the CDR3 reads TGTGCCAGCTACTCTATGGAGACCCAGTACTTC. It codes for CASYSMETQYF.